The source of this TCR beta chain is a study of T-cell reconstitution after alpha-beta-depleted transplantation in children. This clonotype was detected a few times. Unique molecular identifiers were built into the TCRbeta library. TCRdb analysed the PCR reads with MiXCR anew, one entry per CDR3 protein. The table includes some 290,000 distinct CDR3 sequences, 9.9% detected once. Germline lookup yields CDR1 MNHNS and CDR2 SASEGT. V dropped 3 bases and J dropped 4 bases, with 5 bases sitting between them. The CDR3 covers 12 residues. The receptor was isolated from a human donor who donated a stem cell graft to a child with SCID. This chain links TRBV6-1 with TRBJ2-3; no firm D call. Sample: PBMCs from the stem cell graft donor, taken from the stem cell graft. CDR3 amino acids: CASSDFSDTQYF. As DNA, the CDR3 is TGTGCCAGCAGTGACTTTTCAGATACGCAGTATTTT.